This T cell receptor beta chain was obtained from a study of blood T cell repertoires in COVID-19 (TCRdb year 2020). For the study in its entirety: Samples covering the acute and convalescent phases of COVID-19 were provided by collaborators in the United States, Italy and Spain. The material from the prospective study consisted of cDNA or gDNA derived from T cells, B-cell-depleted T cells, or PBMCs. Deeply sampled blood TCRbeta repertoires from subjects exposed to, actively infected with, or recovered from COVID-19 were included in the dataset. The repertoires were released in a freely available public database intended as a resource for research on the immune response to SARS-CoV-2. Samples were obtained from the ongoing ImmuneRACE study (first 160 participants) and from 950 to 1,500 subjects provided by 6 global collaborators. Nearly every sample came with metadata listing a de-identified subject ID, COVID-19 status, age in years and sex. HLA class I and class II types, where available, came from metadata supplied by the sample provider rather than from assay-based typing. Beyond this particular receptor, the publication reports: Clinical and demographic metadata were provided uncurated, with the amount varying by source and participant.

As for this clone: The antigen it recognizes is unknown. No base quality information exists; no much larger clone differs at one position.

The immunoSEQ Assay, a bias-controlled multiplex PCR, was used to amplify TCRbeta CDR3 regions from genomic DNA. For the original study's pipeline: Within the assay, amplification of reference gene primers was used to estimate how many nucleated cells each sample contained. To quantify the absolute abundance of each unique TCRbeta CDR3 rearrangement, sequence reads were collapsed and filtered. For each sample, productive Simpson clonality was calculated as the square root of Simpson's diversity index across productive rearrangements. The table was pulled from immuneACCESS by TCRdb, which kept in-frame rearrangements only. Such tables lose some clones; where checked, under half of the loss comes from unresolved V genes, and the rest has no known cause. That table is the source of V, J and clone size, and D and trimming were worked out from the DNA. The sample table lists tens of thousands of clones, approximately 71% of them with a count of one. Over 2% of the sample lies in the top ten.

The CDR3 contains 14 residues, cysteine and phenylalanine counted. The entry retains the CDR3 DNA only, 42 bases that are in frame from base 1. The CDR1 and CDR2 encoded by the germline V gene are SGDLS and YYNGEE. V trim: 4 bases; J trim: 7 bases; unmatched bases: 3. One collaborating source in Seattle enrolled patients during active infection and followed them longitudinally through the course of disease. Whole blood was collected in K2EDTA tubes by collaborating institutions according to the institutions' own protocols. For TCRbeta analysis, collaborator samples were shipped as frozen whole blood, as isolated PBMCs, or as DNA extracted from either sample type.

Rearrangement joined TRBV9 to TRBJ2-2; 11 of the junction bases match TRBD2. The source of this sequence is a man aged 65-85 years with COVID-19, enrolled during active disease. Specimen: peripheral blood. The encoded CDR3 is CASSPLAGGGELFF. The DNA sequence reads TGTGCCAGCAGCCCCCTAGCGGGAGGCGGGGAGCTGTTTTTT.